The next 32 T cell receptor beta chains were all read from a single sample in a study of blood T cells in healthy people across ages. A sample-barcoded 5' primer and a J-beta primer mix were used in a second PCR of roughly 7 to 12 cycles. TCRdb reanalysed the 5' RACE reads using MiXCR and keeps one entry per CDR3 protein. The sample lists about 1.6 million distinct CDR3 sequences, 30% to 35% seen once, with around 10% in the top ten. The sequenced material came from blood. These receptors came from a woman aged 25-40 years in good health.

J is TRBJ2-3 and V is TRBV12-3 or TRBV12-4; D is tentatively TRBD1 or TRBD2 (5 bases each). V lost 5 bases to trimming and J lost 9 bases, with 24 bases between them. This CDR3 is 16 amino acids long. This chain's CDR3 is CASSHTQAVAGPTQYF. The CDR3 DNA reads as TGTGCCAGCAGTCACACACAGGCCGTCGCGGGTCCGACGCAGTATTTT.

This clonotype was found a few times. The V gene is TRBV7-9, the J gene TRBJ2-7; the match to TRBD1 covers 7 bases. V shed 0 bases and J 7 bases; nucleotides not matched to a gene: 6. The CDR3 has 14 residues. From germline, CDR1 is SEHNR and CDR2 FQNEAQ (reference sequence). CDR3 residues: CASSLADRVWEQYF. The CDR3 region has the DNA TGTGCCAGCAGCTTAGCCGACAGGGTGTGGGAGCAGTACTTC. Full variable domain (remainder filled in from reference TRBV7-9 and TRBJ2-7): DTGVSQNPRHKITKRGQNVTFRCDPISEHNRLYWYRQTLGQGPEFLTYFQNEAQLEKSRLLSDRFSAERPKGSFSTLEIQRTEQGDSAMYLCASSLADRVWEQYFGPGTRLTVT.

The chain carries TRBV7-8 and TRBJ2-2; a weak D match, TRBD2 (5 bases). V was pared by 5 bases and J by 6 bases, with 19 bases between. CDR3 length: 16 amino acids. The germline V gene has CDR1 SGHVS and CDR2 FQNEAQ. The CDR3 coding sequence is TGTGCCAGCAGCGGGCCCGAGGGAACTGTGGCCGGGGAGCTGTTTTTT. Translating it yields CASSGPEGTVAGELFF.

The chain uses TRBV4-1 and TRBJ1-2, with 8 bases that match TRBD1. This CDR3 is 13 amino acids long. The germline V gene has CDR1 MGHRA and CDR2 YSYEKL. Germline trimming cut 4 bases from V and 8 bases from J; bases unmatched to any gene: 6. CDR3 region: CASSRRTGTGYTF. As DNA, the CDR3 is TGCGCCAGCAGCCGCCGGACAGGGACCGGCTACACCTTC.

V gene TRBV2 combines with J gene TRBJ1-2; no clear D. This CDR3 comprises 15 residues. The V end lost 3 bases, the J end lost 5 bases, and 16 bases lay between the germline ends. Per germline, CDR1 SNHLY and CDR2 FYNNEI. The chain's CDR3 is CASSDPLRRTYGYTF. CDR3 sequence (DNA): TGTGCCAGCAGTGACCCCTTGAGACGGACTTATGGCTACACCTTC.

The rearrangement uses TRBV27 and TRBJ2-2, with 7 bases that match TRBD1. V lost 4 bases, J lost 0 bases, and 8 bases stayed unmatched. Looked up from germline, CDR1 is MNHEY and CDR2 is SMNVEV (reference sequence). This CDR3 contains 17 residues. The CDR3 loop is CASSSTLDRANTGELFF. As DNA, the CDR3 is TGTGCCAGCAGTTCCACTCTCGACAGGGCGAACACCGGGGAGCTGTTTTTT.

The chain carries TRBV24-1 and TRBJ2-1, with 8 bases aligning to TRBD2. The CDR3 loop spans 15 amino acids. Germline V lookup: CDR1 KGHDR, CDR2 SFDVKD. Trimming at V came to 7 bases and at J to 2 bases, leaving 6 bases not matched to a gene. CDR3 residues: CATSAIAGPYNEQFF. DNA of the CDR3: TGTGCCACCAGCGCCATAGCGGGACCCTACAATGAGCAGTTCTTC.

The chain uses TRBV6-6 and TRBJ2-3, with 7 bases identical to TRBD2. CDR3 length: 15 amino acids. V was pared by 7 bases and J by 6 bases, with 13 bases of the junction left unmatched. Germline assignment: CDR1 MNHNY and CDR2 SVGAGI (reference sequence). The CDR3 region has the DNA TGTGCCAGCATTCCCGGGACTAAGGCGTCTGATACGCAGTATTTT. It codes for CASIPGTKASDTQYF.

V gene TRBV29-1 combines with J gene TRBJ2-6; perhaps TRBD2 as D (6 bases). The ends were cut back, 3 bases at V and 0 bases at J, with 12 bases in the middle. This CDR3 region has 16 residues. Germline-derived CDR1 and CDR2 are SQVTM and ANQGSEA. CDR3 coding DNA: TGCAGCGTTGAGGGGGACGGGGGCTCTGGGGCCAACGTCCTGACTTTC. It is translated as CSVEGDGGSGANVLTF. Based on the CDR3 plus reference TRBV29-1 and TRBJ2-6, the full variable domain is SAVISQKPSRDICQRGTSLTIQCQVDSQVTMMFWYRQQPGQSLTLIATANQGSEATYESGFVIDKFPISRPNLTFSTLTVSNMSPEDSSIYLCSVEGDGGSGANVLTFGAGSRLTVL.

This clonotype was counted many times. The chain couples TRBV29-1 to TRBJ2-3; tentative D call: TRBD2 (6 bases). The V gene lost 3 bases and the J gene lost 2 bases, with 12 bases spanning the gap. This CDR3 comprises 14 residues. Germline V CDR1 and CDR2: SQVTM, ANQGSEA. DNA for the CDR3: TGCAGCGTTGACAGTACGGGAGTCACAGATACGCAGTATTTT. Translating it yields CSVDSTGVTDTQYF.

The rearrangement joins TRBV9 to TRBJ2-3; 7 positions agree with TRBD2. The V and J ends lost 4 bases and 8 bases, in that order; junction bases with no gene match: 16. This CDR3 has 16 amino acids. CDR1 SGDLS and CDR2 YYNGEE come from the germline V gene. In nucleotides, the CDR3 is TGTGCCAGCAGCCCCGTTCTCGACGGGAGGAAAGGTACGCAGTATTTT. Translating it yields CASSPVLDGRKGTQYF.

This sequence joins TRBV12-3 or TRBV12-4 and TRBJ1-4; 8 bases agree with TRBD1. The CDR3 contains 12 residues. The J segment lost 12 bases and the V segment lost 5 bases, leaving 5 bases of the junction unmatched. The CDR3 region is CASSITGQELFF. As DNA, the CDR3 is TGTGCCAGCAGTATAACGGGACAGGAACTGTTTTTT.

CDR3 DNA sequence: TGCAGTGCGCCCGAGCGGCGGAGGAACTATGGCTACACCTTC. This encodes CSAPERRRNYGYTF. This sequence joins TRBV20-1 and TRBJ1-2; no reliable D call. The CDR3 spans 14 residues. CDR1 is DFQATT and CDR2 is SNEGSKA in the germline V gene (reference sequence). Trimming left V 6 bases short and J 2 bases short, with 16 bases between.

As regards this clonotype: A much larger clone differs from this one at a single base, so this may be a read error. The CDR3 DNA reads as TGCAACGTTGAAAGGGCTAACTATGGCTACACCTTC. Translating gives CNVERANYGYTF. This rearrangement joins TRBV29-1 to TRBJ1-2; D uncertain. CDR1 and CDR2 from the germline V gene are SQVTM and ANQGSEA. CDR3 length: 12 residues.

Here the CDR3 reads CSASRSQGAGGYTF. Written as DNA, the CDR3 is TGCAGTGCTAGCCGAAGCCAGGGGGCAGGAGGCTACACCTTC. This sequence joins TRBV20-1 and TRBJ1-2, with 8 positions matching TRBD1. V lost 3 bases and J lost 8; bases outside the gene matches: 11. The CDR3 has 14 amino acids. CDR1 and CDR2 from the germline V gene are DFQATT and SNEGSKA (reference sequence).

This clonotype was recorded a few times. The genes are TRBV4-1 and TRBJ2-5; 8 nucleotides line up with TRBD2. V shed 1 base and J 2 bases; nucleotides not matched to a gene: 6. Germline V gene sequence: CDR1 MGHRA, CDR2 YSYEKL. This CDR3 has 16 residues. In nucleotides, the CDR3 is TGCGCCAGCAGCCAAGTATTAGCGGGGACTCAAGAGACCCAGTACTTC. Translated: CASSQVLAGTQETQYF.

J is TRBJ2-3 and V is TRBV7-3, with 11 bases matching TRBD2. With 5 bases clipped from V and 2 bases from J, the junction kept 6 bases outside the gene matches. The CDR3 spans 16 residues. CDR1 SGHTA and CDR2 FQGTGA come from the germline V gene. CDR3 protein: CASSLAGGGVTDTQYF. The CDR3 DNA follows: TGTGCCAGCAGCCTAGCGGGGGGCGGGGTCACAGATACGCAGTATTTT.

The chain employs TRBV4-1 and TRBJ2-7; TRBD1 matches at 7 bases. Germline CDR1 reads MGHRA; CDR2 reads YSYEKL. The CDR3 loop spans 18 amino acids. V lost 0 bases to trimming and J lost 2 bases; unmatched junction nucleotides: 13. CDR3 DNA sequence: TGCGCCAGCAGCCAAGATAAATCGCACAGGGGCATCCCCTACGAGCAGTACTTC. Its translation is CASSQDKSHRGIPYEQYF.

The CDR3 spells CSAKSGTISYEQYF. The CDR3 DNA reads TGCAGTGCCAAATCTGGGACCATCTCCTACGAGCAGTACTTC. The rearrangement links TRBV20-1 to TRBJ2-7; the D call may be TRBD1 or TRBD2 (5 bases each). Germline CDR1 reads DFQATT; CDR2 reads SNEGSKA (reference sequence). V lost 6 bases and J lost 0, with 15 bases in between. This CDR3 is built from 14 residues.

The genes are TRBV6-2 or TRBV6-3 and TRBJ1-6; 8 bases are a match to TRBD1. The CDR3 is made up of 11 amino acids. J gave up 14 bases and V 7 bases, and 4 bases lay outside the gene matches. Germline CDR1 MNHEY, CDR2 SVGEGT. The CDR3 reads CASNQGATLHF. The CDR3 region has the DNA TGTGCCAGCAATCAGGGGGCTACCCTCCACTTT.

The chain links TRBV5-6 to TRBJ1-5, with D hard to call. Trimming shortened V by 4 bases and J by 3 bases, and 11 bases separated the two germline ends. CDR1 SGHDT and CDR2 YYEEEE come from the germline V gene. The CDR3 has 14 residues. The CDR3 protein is CASSPSGYNQPQHF. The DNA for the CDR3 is TGTGCCAGCAGCCCCTCAGGCTACAATCAGCCCCAGCATTTT.

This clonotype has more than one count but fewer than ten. The CDR3 reads CAISDGQGGQPQHF. CDR3 bases: TGTGCCATCAGTGACGGACAGGGTGGTCAGCCCCAGCATTTT. The chain has TRBV10-3 and TRBJ1-5, with TRBD1 matching over 8 bases. This CDR3 is 14 amino acids long. The V segment lost 3 bases and the J segment 6 bases; nucleotides outside the gene matches: 4. The germline CDR1 and CDR2 sequences are ENHRY and SYGVKD.

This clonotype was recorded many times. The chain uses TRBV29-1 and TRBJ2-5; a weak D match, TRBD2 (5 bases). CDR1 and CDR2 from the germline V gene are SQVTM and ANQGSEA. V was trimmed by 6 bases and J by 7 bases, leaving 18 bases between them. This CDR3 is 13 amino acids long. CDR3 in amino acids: CSVKRLAGGTQYF. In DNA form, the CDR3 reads TGCAGCGTCAAACGGCTGGCCGGAGGGACCCAGTACTTC.

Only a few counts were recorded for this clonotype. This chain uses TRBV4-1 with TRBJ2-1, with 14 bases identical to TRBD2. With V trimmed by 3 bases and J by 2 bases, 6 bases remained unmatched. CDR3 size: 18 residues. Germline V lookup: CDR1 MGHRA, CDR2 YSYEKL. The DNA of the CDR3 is TGCGCCAGCAGCCAGCGACTAGCGGGAGGGCCCACCTACAATGAGCAGTTCTTC. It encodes CASSQRLAGGPTYNEQFF.

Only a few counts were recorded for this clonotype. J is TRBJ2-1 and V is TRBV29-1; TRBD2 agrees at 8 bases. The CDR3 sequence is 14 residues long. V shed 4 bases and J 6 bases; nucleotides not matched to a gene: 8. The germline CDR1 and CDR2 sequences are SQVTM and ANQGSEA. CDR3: CSVAGGPKGNEQFF. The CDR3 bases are TGCAGCGTTGCGGGGGGGCCGAAAGGCAATGAGCAGTTCTTC.

CDR3 nucleotides: TGCGCCATCCCAAACAAACGACAGGCTTCCACAGATACGCAGTATTTT. Translation gives CAIPNKRQASTDTQYF. The rearrangement uses TRBV5-1 and TRBJ2-3, with a weak D call TRBD1 (6 bases). V lost 9 bases and J lost 2, with 22 bases in between. Germline V gene sequence: CDR1 SGHRS, CDR2 YFSETQ. CDR3 length equals 16 residues.

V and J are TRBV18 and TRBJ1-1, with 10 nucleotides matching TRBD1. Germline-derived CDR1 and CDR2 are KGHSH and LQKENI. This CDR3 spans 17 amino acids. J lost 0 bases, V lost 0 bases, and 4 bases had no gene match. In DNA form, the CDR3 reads TGTGCCAGCTCACCACCGACAGGGGGCCAATTGAACACTGAAGCTTTCTTT. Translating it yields CASSPPTGGQLNTEAFF.

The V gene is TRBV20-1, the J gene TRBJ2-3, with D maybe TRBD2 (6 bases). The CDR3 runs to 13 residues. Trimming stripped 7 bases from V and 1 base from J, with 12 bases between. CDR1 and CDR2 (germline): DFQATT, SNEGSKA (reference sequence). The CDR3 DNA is TGCAGTGGGGGGACGGGGGGCACAGATACGCAGTATTTT. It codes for CSGGTGGTDTQYF.

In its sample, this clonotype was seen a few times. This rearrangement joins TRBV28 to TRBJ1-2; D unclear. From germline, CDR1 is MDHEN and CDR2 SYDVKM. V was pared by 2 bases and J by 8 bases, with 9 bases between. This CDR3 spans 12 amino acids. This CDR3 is CASSLVRLGYTF. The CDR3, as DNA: TGTGCCAGCAGTTTAGTTCGTTTGGGCTACACCTTC.

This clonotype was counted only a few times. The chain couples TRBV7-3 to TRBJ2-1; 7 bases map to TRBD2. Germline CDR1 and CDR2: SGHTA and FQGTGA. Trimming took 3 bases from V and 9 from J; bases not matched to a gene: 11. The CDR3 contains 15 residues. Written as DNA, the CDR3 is TGTGCCAGCAGCTTGTTAGCGGGCGGCCAGGCTGAGCAGTTCTTC. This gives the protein CASSLLAGGQAEQFF.

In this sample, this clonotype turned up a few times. The CDR3 DNA is TGTGCCAGCAGTTCCGATAGAACGCAGTATTTT. This translates into CASSSDRTQYF. This chain joins TRBV3-1 and TRBJ2-3, with D unclear. V lost 6 bases, J lost 9 bases, and 10 bases lay in between. CDR1 LGHDT and CDR2 YNNKEL come from the germline V gene (reference sequence). CDR3 length: 11 amino acids.

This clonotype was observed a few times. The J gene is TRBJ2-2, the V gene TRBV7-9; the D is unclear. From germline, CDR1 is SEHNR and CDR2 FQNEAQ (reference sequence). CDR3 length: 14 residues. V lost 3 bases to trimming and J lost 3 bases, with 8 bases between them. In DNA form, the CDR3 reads TGTGCCAGCAGCTTGTGGTCAGACACCGGGGAGCTGTTTTTT. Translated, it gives CASSLWSDTGELFF.